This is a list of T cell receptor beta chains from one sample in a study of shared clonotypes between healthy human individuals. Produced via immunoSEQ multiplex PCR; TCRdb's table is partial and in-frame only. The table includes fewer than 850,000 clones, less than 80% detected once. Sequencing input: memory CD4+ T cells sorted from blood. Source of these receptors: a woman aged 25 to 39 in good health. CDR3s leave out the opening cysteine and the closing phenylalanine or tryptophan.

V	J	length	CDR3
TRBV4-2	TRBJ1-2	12	ASSQATENYGYT
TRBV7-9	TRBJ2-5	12	ASSLRPLPETQY
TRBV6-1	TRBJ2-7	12	ASRALTDPYEQY
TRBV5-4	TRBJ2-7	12	ASSLGQGYYEQY
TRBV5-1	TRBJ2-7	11	ASSPNWGYEQY
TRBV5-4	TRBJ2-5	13	ASSLAGPVGGTQY
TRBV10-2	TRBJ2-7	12	ASSELTRVYEQY
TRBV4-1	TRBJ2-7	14	ASSQKLAGGSHEQY
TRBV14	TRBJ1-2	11	ASSQARHYGYT
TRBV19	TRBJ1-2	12	ASSPVGAFYGYT